Shown below are 29 T cell receptor beta chains from a single sample sequenced in a study of vaccination effects on CD4 cells after COVID-19. Peptide-pool stimulation followed by sequencing identified expanded antigen-specific CD4+ clonotypes in the ViraFEST assay. Following 10 days of culture, CD4+ T cells were isolated. Vaccination of participants consisted of two doses of either the BNT162b2 or mRNA-1273 vaccine. Their antigen targets remain unknown. The method was immunoSEQ multiplex PCR; TCRdb's version includes in-frame clones alone and lacks a portion of them. Counted here are approximately 70,000 clones, 76% occurring once; the ten biggest clones make up approximately 0.9%. Sample: CD4+ T cells from PBMCs cultured with HCoV-OC43 spike peptides, taken after COVID-19 vaccination. The subset: HCoV-OC43 spike overlapping peptide pool stimulation. The receptors were gathered from a human donor who received a COVID-19 vaccine.

Note on this clone: The same CDR3 arises from other DNA sequences in this sample as well. V is TRBV5-1 and J is TRBJ2-3; 10 bases match TRBD1. V was clipped by 5 bases and J by 1 base; unmatched bases: 4. From germline, CDR1 is SGHRS and CDR2 YFSETQ. The CDR3 contains 15 residues. The CDR3 loop reads CASSFGTGGTDTQYF. The CDR3, as DNA: TGCGCCAGCAGTTTCGGGACAGGGGGCACAGATACGCAGTATTTT.

This clone was seen a handful of times. The V and J genes are TRBV7-2 and TRBJ1-1; tentatively, D is TRBD1 (6 bases). Trimming removed 2 bases from V and 1 base from J, with 14 bases in between. The CDR3 sequence is 16 residues long. Germline lookup yields CDR1 SGHTA and CDR2 FQGNSA. The CDR3 DNA reads TGTGCCAGCAGCTTAATGGGGGGCAAGGGGAACACTGAAGCTTTCTTT. Translating it yields CASSLMGGKGNTEAFF.

The chain has TRBV2 and TRBJ2-3, with D maybe TRBD1 (6 bases). V lost 6 bases and J 3 bases, leaving 19 bases between the germline ends. The V gene's germline CDR1 is SNHLY and CDR2 FYNNEI. This CDR3 has 16 residues. The CDR3 loop is CASSVGGPIGTDTQYF. As DNA, the CDR3 is TGTGCCAGCAGCGTAGGGGGACCGATTGGTACAGATACGCAGTATTTT.

The gene calls are TRBV28 and TRBJ2-5; the D gene is possibly TRBD1 (5 bases). Germline V lookup: CDR1 MDHEN, CDR2 SYDVKM. The CDR3 extends over 14 amino acids. V was clipped by 4 bases and J by 0 bases, with 9 bases between them. DNA for the CDR3: TGTGCCAGCAGTTCCCGGACATACCAAGAGACCCAGTACTTC. Translation: CASSSRTYQETQYF.

The DNA of the CDR3 is TGCGCCAGCAGCCCCGGTGGGACAACTTTGAACACTGAAGCTTTCTTT. Translated, it gives CASSPGGTTLNTEAFF. The chain is built from TRBV5-1 and TRBJ1-1, with D possibly matching TRBD1 (6 bases). The CDR3 consists of 16 residues. V was cut by 4 bases and J by 0 bases, with 16 bases left in between. Germline-derived CDR1 and CDR2 are SGHRS and YFSETQ.

V usage is TRBV24-1 and J usage is TRBJ1-2, with D maybe TRBD1 (5 bases). CDR1 is KGHDR, CDR2 SFDVKD, per germline. The CDR3 spans 16 residues. Trimming pared 5 bases from V and 4 bases from J, leaving 19 bases between. This CDR3 reads CATSVSTGPGIYGYTF. The CDR3 bases are TGTGCCACCAGTGTCTCAACAGGCCCAGGCATCTATGGCTACACCTTC.

The V call is TRBV12-3 or TRBV12-4, the J call TRBJ1-1; D unclear. With 3 bases removed from V and 5 bases from J, the gap between germline ends came to 10 bases. The length of the CDR3 is 13 residues. DNA for the CDR3: TGTGCCAGCAGTTTTTATGCGGGGACTGAAGCTTTCTTT. This sequence encodes CASSFYAGTEAFF.

This clone was observed a few times. The chain carries TRBV19 and TRBJ2-2, with 9 bases matching TRBD1. Germline CDR1 LNHDA, CDR2 SQIVND (reference sequence). This CDR3 has 14 residues. With 5 bases clipped from V and 7 bases from J, the junction kept 5 bases outside the gene matches. CDR3 amino acids: CASSVQGAVGELFF. The CDR3 DNA reads as TGTGCCAGTAGTGTACAGGGGGCCGTCGGGGAGCTGTTTTTT.

The chain couples TRBV9 to TRBJ2-4; D remains ambiguous. This CDR3 contains 15 residues. V was clipped by 0 bases and J by 2 bases, with 9 bases between them. CDR1 and CDR2 (germline): SGDLS, YYNGEE. The CDR3 coding sequence is TGTGCCAGCAGCGTAGTCGGAAATCCCAAAAACATTCAGTACTTC. Translating gives CASSVVGNPKNIQYF.

The chain combines TRBV12-3 or TRBV12-4 with TRBJ1-6; 8 bases are a match to TRBD1. The CDR3 has 13 residues. V lost 6 bases and J lost 10; bases outside the gene matches: 5. The CDR3: CASRRTGQSPLHF. CDR3 in DNA: TGTGCCAGCAGGCGGACAGGGCAATCACCCCTCCACTTT.

This rearrangement joins TRBV7-2 to TRBJ1-2; D might be TRBD1 (6 bases). The V end lost 4 bases, the J end lost 1 base, and 7 bases lay between the germline ends. Per germline, CDR1 SGHTA and CDR2 FQGNSA. This CDR3 contains 13 residues. The CDR3 nucleotides read TGTGCCAGCAGCTCAGGGGATAACTATGGCTACACCTTC. As protein: CASSSGDNYGYTF.

This clone was counted a single time. The chain employs TRBV24-1 and TRBJ2-4, with D hard to call. This CDR3 is built from 18 residues. Trimming removed 3 bases at V and 1 base at J, with 18 bases between. Germline V CDR1 and CDR2: KGHDR, SFDVKD. DNA for the CDR3: TGTGCCACCAGTGATCCACGTGGGGTTGGACGGGCCAAAAACATTCAGTACTTC. Protein product: CATSDPRGVGRAKNIQYF.

The chain recombines TRBV3-1 (or the pseudogene TRBV3-2) with TRBJ1-5, with D perhaps TRBD1 (6 bases). The CDR3 runs to 17 residues. Trimming pared 3 bases from V and 1 base from J, leaving 16 bases between. Germline CDR1 and CDR2: LGHDT and YNNKEL (reference sequence). The CDR3 is CASSHRGLGGSNQPQHF. In nucleotides, the CDR3 is TGTGCCAGCAGCCACAGGGGACTGGGGGGAAGCAATCAGCCCCAGCATTTT.

The chain links TRBV15 to TRBJ1-3; D gene uncertain. Trimming shortened V by 6 bases and J by 1 base, and 10 bases separated the two germline ends. The germline CDR1 and CDR2 sequences are LNHNV and YYDKDF (reference sequence). This CDR3 has 14 residues. The CDR3 protein is CATSEQLSGNTIYF. The DNA for the CDR3 is TGTGCCACCAGTGAACAACTATCTGGAAACACCATATATTTT.

This chain joins TRBV5-1 and TRBJ2-1, with TRBD1 matching over 7 bases. Trimming cost V 0 bases and J 3 bases; bases outside gene matches: 3. Germline assignment: CDR1 SGHRS and CDR2 YFSETQ. The CDR3 consists of 15 residues. The CDR3 nucleotides are TGCGCCAGCAGCTTGGGACAGGGAGACTACAATGAGCAGTTCTTC. It yields the protein CASSLGQGDYNEQFF.

The V call is TRBV2, the J call TRBJ2-3, with TRBD1 identical over 10 bases. Germline V lookup: CDR1 SNHLY, CDR2 FYNNEI. J was trimmed by 3 bases and V by 8 bases; bases with no gene match: 8. This CDR3 comprises 15 residues. CDR3 nucleotides: TGTGCCAGCGTAATGAGGACAGGGGGTACAGATACGCAGTATTTT. Translated: CASVMRTGGTDTQYF.

This clone showed up just a few times. V and J are TRBV2 and TRBJ2-1; 7 bases map to TRBD1. Germline V gene sequence: CDR1 SNHLY, CDR2 FYNNEI. This CDR3 contains 14 residues. Germline trimming cut 4 bases from V and 7 bases from J; bases unmatched to any gene: 7. CDR3 nucleotide sequence: TGTGCCAGCAGTGCGGGACAGACCGTAAATGAGCAGTTCTTC. It is translated as CASSAGQTVNEQFF.

This clone was seen a handful of times. The chain employs TRBV5-4 and TRBJ2-2; possibly TRBD1 for D (6 bases). Per the germline V gene, CDR1 is SGHNT and CDR2 is YYREEE (reference sequence). The CDR3 extends over 16 amino acids. V was shortened by 4 bases and J by 2 bases, with 15 bases between the two germline ends. CDR3 sequence (DNA): TGTGCCAGCAGCGTGAGGGCAGGGGTCAACACCGGGGAGCTGTTTTTT. Translated, it gives CASSVRAGVNTGELFF.

The chain is built from TRBV6-6 and TRBJ1-1; no definite D call. Looked up from germline, CDR1 is MNHNY and CDR2 is SVGAGI (reference sequence). V was cut by 4 bases and J by 0 bases, with 12 bases left in between. The CDR3 has 15 amino acids. The CDR3 here is CASSSKGQMNTEAFF. DNA for the CDR3: TGTGCCAGCAGTTCTAAGGGCCAGATGAACACTGAAGCTTTCTTT.

This sequence joins TRBV7-3 and TRBJ2-1; D is unclear. This CDR3 region has 15 residues. Germline V gives CDR1 SGHTA, CDR2 FQGTGA. Trimming left V 6 bases short and J 0 bases short, with 12 bases between. CDR3 nucleotide sequence: TGTGCCAGCAGTCCCGCGGCGGCCTCCTACAATGAGCAGTTCTTC. Amino acid sequence: CASSPAAASYNEQFF.

Here the CDR3 DNA reads TGTGCCAGCAGCTTATCGGGGCGGCGGAACACCGGGGAGCTGTTTTTT. It codes for CASSLSGRRNTGELFF. The chain carries TRBV5-4 and TRBJ2-2, with D perhaps assigned TRBD1 or TRBD2 (5 bases each). V was trimmed by 2 bases and J by 1 base, leaving 12 bases between them. This CDR3 has 16 amino acids. CDR1 and CDR2 (germline): SGHNT, YYREEE (reference sequence).

J is TRBJ2-7 and V is TRBV30, with D maybe TRBD1 (6 bases). CDR1 and CDR2 (germline): GTSNPN, SVGIG (reference sequence). V shed 2 bases and J shed 0 bases, with 14 bases lying between them. The CDR3 contains 15 residues. The CDR3 loop is CAWSSGVVGSYEQYV. The CDR3 DNA sequence: TGTGCCTGGAGTTCAGGGGTCGTGGGCTCCTACGAGCAGTACGTC.

This sequence joins TRBV6-1 and TRBJ1-6; TRBD1 aligns across 8 bases. Germline V lookup: CDR1 MNHNS, CDR2 SASEGT. V was clipped by 4 bases and J by 9 bases; unmatched bases: 8. The CDR3 length is 15 residues. The CDR3 DNA reads as TGTGCCAGCAGTGGAGCACAGGGGGTAGGTTCACCCCTCCACTTT. Its translation is CASSGAQGVGSPLHF.

The V call is TRBV6-5, the J call TRBJ1-1; D gene ambiguous. V gave up 5 bases and J gave up 0 bases, with 10 bases separating them. The CDR3 is made up of 14 amino acids. CDR1 is MNHEY and CDR2 is SVGAGI in the germline V gene. In DNA, the CDR3 is TGTGCCAGCAGTCCAGTAAACATGAACACTGAAGCTTTCTTT. It specifies CASSPVNMNTEAFF.

The CDR3 protein is CASSELWDRGNYTF. CDR3 nucleotides: TGTGCCAGCAGTGAATTGTGGGACAGGGGTAACTACACCTTC. The chain combines TRBV25-1 with TRBJ1-2; 10 bases are a match to TRBD1. Germline lookup yields CDR1 MGHDK and CDR2 SYGVNS. Trimming took 1 base from V and 10 from J; bases not matched to a gene: 6. The CDR3 is 14 amino acids.

This chain joins TRBV4-1 and TRBJ1-5, with 9 bases matching TRBD1. Germline V gene lookup returns CDR1 MGHRA and CDR2 YSYEKL. This CDR3 contains 17 residues. V trimming: 1 base; J trimming: 3 bases; junction bases outside the gene matches: 7. CDR3 sequence (DNA): TGCGCCAGCAGCCAAGCGCCGGGACAGGGCTCCAATCAGCCCCAGCATTTT. This encodes CASSQAPGQGSNQPQHF.

V and J are TRBV29-1 and TRBJ2-5; D might be TRBD1 (7 bases). Per germline, CDR1 SQVTM and CDR2 ANQGSEA. The CDR3 is 14 amino acids. Between the trimmed V and J ends, which lost 2 bases and 5 bases, there was a span of 15 bases. The CDR3 nucleotides are TGCAGCGTTGAACAGGGGGTGGGGGGTGAGACCCAGTACTTC. It specifies CSVEQGVGGETQYF.

CDR3 nucleotides: TGCGCCAGCAGCTCACGAGCGGGGGAAGAAGAGACCCAGTACTTC. Protein product: CASSSRAGEEETQYF. The chain recombines TRBV5-1 with TRBJ2-5; 8 bases are a match to TRBD2. This CDR3 comprises 15 residues. Trimming cost V 3 bases and J 3 bases; bases outside gene matches: 7. Germline V gives CDR1 SGHRS, CDR2 YFSETQ.

This clone has only a few counts. This rearrangement joins TRBV6-4 to TRBJ1-3; tentatively, D is TRBD1 (5 bases). Germline V gene data show CDR1 as MRHNA and CDR2 as SNTAGT. The CDR3 spans 13 residues. Trimming took 7 bases from V and 3 from J, leaving 10 bases between them. The CDR3 DNA sequence: TGTGCCAGCATTACGCAGGGTGGAAACACCATATATTTT. Encoded protein: CASITQGGNTIYF.